A selection of T cell receptor beta chains follows, all from one sample in a study of shared T cell receptors in the human thymus. Here immunoSEQ multiplex PCR was the method, and the copy in TCRdb shows in-frame clones only, minus some. The table has roughly 700,000 clones, roughly 90% seen once; the top ten hold around 0.0099%. This same sample was also taken into another study, of human thymus T cells.

Sequenced: thymocytes. The receptor source for this set is a boy in the first two years of life with a congenital heart defect. Each CDR3 is given with its conserved first and last residue. D genes are given only for firm matches. Where a row states a size, it is once, few, many or the class of an expanded clone; other rows omit it.

size: .
V: TRBV25-1
J: TRBJ2-7
D: .
CDR3: CASSQQDPYEQYF
DNA: TGTGCCAGCAGTCAACAGGACCCCTACGAGCAGTACTTC

size: few
V: TRBV5-6
J: TRBJ2-5
D: TRBD1
CDR3: CASSLWARGQGSQETQYF
DNA: TGTGCCAGCAGCTTGTGGGCTAGGGGACAGGGGTCCCAAGAGACCCAGTACTTC

size: .
V: TRBV6-1
J: TRBJ2-2
D: TRBD2
CDR3: CASSEKGLVNTGELFF
DNA: TGTGCCAGCAGTGAAAAGGGACTAGTCAACACCGGGGAGCTGTTTTTT

size: .
V: TRBV5-5
J: TRBJ2-7
D: TRBD1
CDR3: CASSYGSRGQGSYEQYF
DNA: TGTGCCAGCAGCTATGGGTCTCGGGGACAGGGAAGCTACGAGCAGTACTTC

size: .
V: TRBV7-8
J: TRBJ2-7
D: TRBD2
CDR3: CASSPLAGVGEQYF
DNA: TGTGCCAGCAGCCCTCTAGCGGGAGTGGGCGAGCAGTACTTC

size: .
V: TRBV5-8
J: TRBJ2-2
D: TRBD1
CDR3: CASSFTGETGPGELFF
DNA: TGTGCCAGCAGCTTTACAGGGGAAACTGGCCCCGGGGAGCTGTTTTTT

size: .
V: TRBV11-3
J: TRBJ2-3
D: TRBD2
CDR3: CASSSRTSRYTDTQYF
DNA: TGTGCCAGCAGCTCCAGGACTAGCCGATACACAGATACGCAGTATTTT

size: .
V: TRBV10-1
J: TRBJ2-1
D: .
CDR3: CASRGGGPRDEQFF
DNA: TGCGCCAGCAGAGGGGGAGGGCCTCGGGATGAGCAGTTCTTC

size: .
V: TRBV11-2
J: TRBJ2-3
D: TRBD2
CDR3: CASSLALPRGEGHDTQYF
DNA: TGTGCCAGCAGCTTAGCCCTTCCACGGGGGGAGGGCCATGATACGCAGTATTTT

size: .
V: TRBV5-6
J: TRBJ1-1
D: TRBD1
CDR3: CASSGDQGAGTEAFF
DNA: TGTGCCAGCAGCGGGGACCAGGGGGCAGGCACTGAAGCTTTCTTT

size: .
V: TRBV13
J: TRBJ2-7
D: .
CDR3: CASSRHDNYEQYF
DNA: TGTGCCAGCAGCCGGCATGACAACTACGAGCAGTACTTC

size: once
V: TRBV6-5
J: TRBJ1-2
D: .
CDR3: CASRRIWGLNYGYTF
DNA: TGTGCCAGCAGAAGGATCTGGGGGCTGAACTATGGCTACACCTTC